This T cell receptor beta chain is drawn from a study of T-cell reconstitution after alpha-beta-depleted transplantation in children. The study's findings and limits: There were some patients whose high TCRbeta diversity at day 60 came from surviving recipient T cells and thymic progenitors. The study reportedly traced alpha-beta T cells about two months after transplant to several hundred expanded graft clones. Newly generated T cells supplied most T-cell counts and diversity one year post-transplant.

Unique molecular identifiers were incorporated during preparation of the TCRbeta library. TCRdb used MiXCR to reprocess the PCR reads, holding one entry per CDR3 protein. The sample contains a few hundred thousand distinct CDR3 sequences, nearly 8% of which appear only once. This clonotype showed up many times. As yet, its antigen is unknown. J gave up 8 bases and V 6 bases, and 15 bases lay outside the gene matches. The CDR3 loop spans 16 amino acids. The sample here was peripheral blood, taken 360 days after TCRalphabeta/CD19-depleted stem cell transplant. The TCR was taken from a female patient aged 2 to 10 who had a stem cell transplant for Fanconi anemia, so the T cells may come from the graft donor. The chain has TRBV12-3 or TRBV12-4 and TRBJ1-4; TRBD1 aligns across 7 bases. The CDR3 DNA reads as TGTGCCAGCAGCAGAGGACTGACAGGGATTGAAGAAAAACTGTTTTTT. Amino acid sequence: CASSRGLTGIEEKLFF.